The present TCR beta chain was sequenced within a study of T-cell reconstitution after alpha-beta-depleted transplantation in children. This clonotype was seen repeatedly, ten times or more. Germline CDR1 SGHRS, CDR2 YFSETQ. Trimming stripped 0 bases from V and 1 base from J, with 7 bases between. The CDR3 covers 14 residues. Unique molecular identifiers were built into the TCRbeta library. TCRdb recomputed calls from the PCR reads with MiXCR, one row per CDR3 protein. The sample yields 200,000 to 250,000 distinct CDR3 sequences, 9% to 10% seen once. This specimen was PBMCs from the stem cell graft donor, taken from the stem cell graft. The V call is TRBV5-1, the J call TRBJ2-5; no clear D. The sequence derives from a human donor who donated a stem cell graft to a child with SCID. The CDR3: CASSLVTAQETQYF. CDR3 DNA: TGCGCCAGCAGCTTGGTAACAGCCCAAGAGACCCAGTACTTC.